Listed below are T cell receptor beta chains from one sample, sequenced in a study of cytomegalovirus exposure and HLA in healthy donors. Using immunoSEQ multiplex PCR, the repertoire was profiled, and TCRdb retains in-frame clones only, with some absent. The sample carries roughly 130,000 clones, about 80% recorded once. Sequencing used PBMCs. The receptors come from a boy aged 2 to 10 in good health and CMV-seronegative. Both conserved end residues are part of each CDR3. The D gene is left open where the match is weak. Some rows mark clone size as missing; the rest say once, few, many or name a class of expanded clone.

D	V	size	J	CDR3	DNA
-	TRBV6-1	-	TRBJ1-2	CASRSPENYGYTF	TGTGCCAGCAGGTCCCCGGAGAACTATGGCTACACCTTC
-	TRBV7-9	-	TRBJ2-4	CASSFYSRRGKNIQYF	TGTGCCAGCAGCTTCTATAGCCGGAGGGGCAAAAACATTCAGTACTTC
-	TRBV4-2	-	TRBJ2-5	CASSQERRETQYF	TGTGCCAGCAGCCAAGAGAGGAGGGAGACCCAGTACTTC
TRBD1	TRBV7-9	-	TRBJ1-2	CSSSSIEFPKTGGYGYTF	TGTTCCAGCAGCTCAATTGAGTTCCCCAAAACAGGGGGCTATGGCTACACCTTC
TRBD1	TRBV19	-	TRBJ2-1	CAVGQGGGNEQFF	TGTGCTGTGGGACAGGGGGGTGGGAATGAGCAGTTCTTC
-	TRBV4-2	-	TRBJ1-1	CASSQDLRGNTEAFF	TGTGCCAGCAGCCAAGATCTTCGCGGGAACACTGAAGCTTTCTTT
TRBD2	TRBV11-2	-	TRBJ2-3	CASRPNLAGGLADTQYF	TGTGCCAGCAGACCAAATCTAGCGGGAGGTCTCGCAGATACGCAGTATTTT
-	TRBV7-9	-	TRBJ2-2	CSSSLAIGAAGELFF	TGTTCCAGCAGCTTAGCGATAGGGGCCGCCGGGGAGCTGTTTTTT
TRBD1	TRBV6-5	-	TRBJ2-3	CASRGTGGAEDTQYF	TGTGCCAGCCGTGGGACAGGGGGCGCGGAAGATACGCAGTATTTT
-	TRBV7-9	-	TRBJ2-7	CASSPPGDYEQYF	TGTGCCAGCAGCCCCCCGGGTGATTACGAGCAGTACTTC
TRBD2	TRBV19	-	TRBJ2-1	CATGLAGGTAEQFF	TGTGCCACCGGACTAGCGGGGGGGACCGCTGAGCAGTTCTTC
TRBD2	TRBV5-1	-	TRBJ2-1	CASRLLAGGSYNEQFF	TGCGCCAGCAGACTCCTAGCGGGAGGCTCCTACAATGAGCAGTTCTTC
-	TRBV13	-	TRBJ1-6	CASSLGNRDNSPLHF	TGTGCCAGCAGCTTAGGGAACAGGGATAATTCACCCCTCCACTTT
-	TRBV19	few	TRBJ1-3	CASGRDFHSGNTIYF	TGTGCCAGTGGCCGGGATTTCCACTCTGGAAACACCATATATTTT
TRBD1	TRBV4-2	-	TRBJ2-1	CASSQRQGGDFDNEQFF	TGTGCCAGCAGCCAAAGACAGGGGGGGGACTTCGACAATGAGCAGTTCTTC
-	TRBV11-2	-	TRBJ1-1	CASSVSQGWNTEAFF	TGTGCCAGCAGCGTATCTCAGGGATGGAACACTGAAGCTTTCTTT
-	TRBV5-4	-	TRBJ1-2	CASSLPGRGNGYTF	TGTGCCAGCAGCTTGCCCGGCAGGGGAAATGGCTACACCTTC
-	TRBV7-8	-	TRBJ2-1	CASSIAGLNDEQFF	TGTGCCAGCAGTATTGCGGGTCTTAACGATGAGCAGTTCTTC
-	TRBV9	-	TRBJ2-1	CASSHPEDPKERYNEQFF	TGTGCCAGCAGCCATCCTGAGGACCCCAAGGAGCGGTACAATGAGCAGTTCTTC
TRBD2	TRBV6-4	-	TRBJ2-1	CASSGEGPGNEQFF	TGTGCCAGCAGCGGGGAGGGACCAGGCAATGAGCAGTTCTTC
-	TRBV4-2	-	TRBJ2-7	CASSPGGGGGSYEQYF	TGTGCCAGCAGCCCTGGGGGAGGAGGAGGGTCCTACGAGCAGTACTTC
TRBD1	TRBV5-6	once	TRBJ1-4	CASSLGGQGTYRANEKLFF	TGTGCCAGCAGCTTAGGCGGACAGGGAACCTACCGGGCTAATGAAAAACTGTTTTTT
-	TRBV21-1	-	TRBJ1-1	CASSKAPGATGSNTEAFF	TGTGCCAGCAGCAAAGCGCCTGGAGCAACAGGGAGTAACACTGAAGCTTTCTTT
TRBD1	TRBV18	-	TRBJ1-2	CASSPDRVFGYTF	TGTGCCAGCTCACCGGACAGGGTATTTGGCTACACCTTC
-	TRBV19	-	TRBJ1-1	CASRSGHLNTEAFF	TGTGCCAGTAGGTCAGGGCACCTGAACACTGAAGCTTTCTTT
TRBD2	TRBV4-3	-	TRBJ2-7	CASSQDVAGDPEQYF	TGCGCCAGCAGCCAAGATGTAGCGGGGGACCCCGAGCAGTACTTC
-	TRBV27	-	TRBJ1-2	CASSLRGGDGYTF	TGTGCCAGCAGTTTACGGGGAGGGGATGGCTACACCTTC
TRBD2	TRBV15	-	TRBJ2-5	CATSRSSGAYQETQYF	TGTGCCACCAGCAGATCTAGCGGGGCGTACCAAGAGACCCAGTACTTC
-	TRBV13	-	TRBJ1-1	CASSPRTGRGEAFF	TGTGCCAGCAGCCCCCGGACGGGGCGGGGTGAAGCTTTCTTT
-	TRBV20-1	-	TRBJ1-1	CKSNPSTEAFF	TGCAAGAGCAACCCGAGCACTGAAGCTTTCTTT